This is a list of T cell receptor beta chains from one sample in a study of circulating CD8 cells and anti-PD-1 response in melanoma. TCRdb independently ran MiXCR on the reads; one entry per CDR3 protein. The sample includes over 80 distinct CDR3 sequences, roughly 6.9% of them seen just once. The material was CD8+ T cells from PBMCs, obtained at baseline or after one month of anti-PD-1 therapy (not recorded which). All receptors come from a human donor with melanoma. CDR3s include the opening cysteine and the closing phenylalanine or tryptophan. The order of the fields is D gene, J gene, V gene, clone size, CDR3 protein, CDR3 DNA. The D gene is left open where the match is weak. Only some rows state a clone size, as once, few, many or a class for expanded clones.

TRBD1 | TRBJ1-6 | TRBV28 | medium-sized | CASSFDRESSLLHF | TGTGCCAGCAGTTTTGACAGGGAGAGCTCTCTCCTCCACTTT
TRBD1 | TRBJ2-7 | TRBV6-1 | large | CASSESMGDSSYEQYF | TGTGCCAGCAGTGAATCCATGGGGGACAGCTCCTACGAGCAGTACTTC
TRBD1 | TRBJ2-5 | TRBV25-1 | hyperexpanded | CASSEKTGTETQYF | TGTGCCAGCAGTGAAAAGACAGGGACGGAGACCCAGTACTTC
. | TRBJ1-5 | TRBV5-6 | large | CASSGWSARKGNQPQHF | TGTGCCAGCAGCGGGTGGTCAGCTCGAAAAGGCAATCAGCCCCAGCATTTT
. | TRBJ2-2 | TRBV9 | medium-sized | CASSVVGGSGTPTGELFF | TGTGCCAGCAGCGTAGTAGGAGGCTCCGGGACACCAACCGGGGAGCTGTTTTTT
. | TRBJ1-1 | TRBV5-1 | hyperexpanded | CASSRGSYANTEAFF | TGCGCCAGCAGCAGGGGATCTTACGCGAACACTGAAGCTTTCTTT
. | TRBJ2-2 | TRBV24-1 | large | CATRTGRGDTGELFF | TGTGCCACCAGGACGGGCAGGGGGGACACCGGGGAGCTGTTTTTT
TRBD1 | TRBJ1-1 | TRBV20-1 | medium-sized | CSAAGGVTEAFF | TGCAGTGCGGCAGGGGGGGTCACTGAAGCTTTCTTT
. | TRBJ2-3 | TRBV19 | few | CASSIDLYMPSHPVDTQYF | TGTGCCAGTAGTATAGATCTGTACATGCCCTCGCACCCGGTAGATACGCAGTATTTT
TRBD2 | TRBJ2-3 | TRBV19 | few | CASSIGLAGSDTQYF | TGTGCCAGTAGTATTGGGCTAGCGGGATCAGATACGCAGTATTTT
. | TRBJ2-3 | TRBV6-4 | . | CANSYGEGGTDTQYF | TGTGCCAACAGTTATGGAGAGGGCGGCACAGATACGCAGTATTTT
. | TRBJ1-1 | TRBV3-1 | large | CGSSQDIGETMNTEAFF | TGTGGCAGCAGCCAAGATATTGGGGAGACCATGAACACTGAAGCTTTCTTT
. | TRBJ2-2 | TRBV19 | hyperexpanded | CASSNVERHTGELFF | TGTGCCAGTAGTAATGTCGAGCGACACACCGGGGAGCTGTTTTTT
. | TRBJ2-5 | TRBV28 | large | CASSGLEETQYF | TGTGCCAGCAGCGGTCTTGAAGAGACCCAGTACTTC
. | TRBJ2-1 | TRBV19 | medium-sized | CASSIANEQFF | TGTGCCAGTAGTATAGCCAATGAGCAGTTCTTC
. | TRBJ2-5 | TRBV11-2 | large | CASSSTDGLETQYF | TGTGCCAGCAGCTCAACGGACGGCCTGGAGACCCAGTACTTC
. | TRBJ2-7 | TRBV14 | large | CASSQDVHGSYEQYF | TGTGCCAGCAGCCAAGATGTGCACGGGTCCTACGAGCAGTACTTC
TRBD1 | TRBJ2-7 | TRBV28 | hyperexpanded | CASSWDSASSYEQYF | TGTGCCAGCAGTTGGGACAGCGCCTCTTCCTACGAGCAGTACTTC
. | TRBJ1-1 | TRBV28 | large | CASSLFGGNTEAFF | TGTGCCAGCAGTTTATTCGGGGGGAACACTGAAGCTTTCTTT
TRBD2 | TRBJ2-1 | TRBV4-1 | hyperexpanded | CASSHLDGGYNEQFF | TGCGCCAGCAGCCATCTGGACGGGGGGTACAATGAGCAGTTCTTC
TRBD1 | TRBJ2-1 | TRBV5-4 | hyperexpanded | CASKKGWTGGENEQFF | TGTGCCAGCAAAAAGGGGTGGACAGGTGGGGAGAATGAGCAGTTCTTC
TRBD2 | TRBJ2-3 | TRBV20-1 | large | CSAPPLSGGVTDTQYF | TGCAGTGCTCCCCCACTTAGCGGGGGGGTTACAGATACGCAGTATTTT
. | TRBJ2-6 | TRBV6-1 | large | CASSDEPGPGANVLTF | TGTGCCAGCAGTGATGAACCAGGTCCCGGGGCCAACGTCCTGACTTTC
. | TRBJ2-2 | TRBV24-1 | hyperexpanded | CATRTQGAGELFF | TGTGCCACCAGGACCCAGGGAGCCGGGGAGCTGTTTTTT
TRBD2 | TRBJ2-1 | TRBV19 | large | CASSIVVGGEYNEQFF | TGTGCCAGTAGTATAGTGGTGGGGGGGGAATACAATGAGCAGTTCTTC
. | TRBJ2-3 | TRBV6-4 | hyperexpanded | CASSDGEGGTDTQYF | TGTGCCAGCAGTGATGGAGAGGGCGGCACAGATACGCAGTATTTT
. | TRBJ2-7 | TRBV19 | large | CASSITTGYEQYF | TGTGCCAGTAGTATAACAACAGGGTACGAGCAGTACTTC
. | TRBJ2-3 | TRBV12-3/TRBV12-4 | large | CASSFGPDTQYF | TGTGCCAGCAGTTTCGGGCCAGATACGCAGTATTTT
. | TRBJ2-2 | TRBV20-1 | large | CSARETGTDTGELFF | TGCAGTGCTAGAGAGACTGGGACCGACACCGGGGAGCTGTTTTTT
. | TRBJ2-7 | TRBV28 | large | CASTGSGEQYF | TGTGCCAGCACCGGGTCGGGAGAGCAGTACTTC
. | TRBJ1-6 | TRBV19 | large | CASSITDSSYNSPLHF | TGTGCCAGTAGTATAACGGACAGCTCCTATAATTCACCCCTCCACTTT
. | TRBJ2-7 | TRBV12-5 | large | CASGLGGEPAYEQYF | TGTGCTAGTGGTTTGGGTGGGGAACCCGCCTACGAGCAGTACTTC
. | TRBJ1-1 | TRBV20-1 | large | CSALRGDTEAFF | TGCAGTGCTCTTAGGGGGGACACTGAAGCTTTCTTT
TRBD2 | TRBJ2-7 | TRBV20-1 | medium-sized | CSARDGTSGGFSYEQYF | TGCAGTGCTAGAGATGGGACTAGCGGGGGTTTCTCCTACGAGCAGTACTTC
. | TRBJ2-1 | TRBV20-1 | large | CSASQFGGPSYNEQFF | TGCAGTGCTAGTCAGTTCGGGGGCCCGTCCTACAATGAGCAGTTCTTC
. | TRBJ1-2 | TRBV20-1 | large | CSAPPHLNAPGVYYGYTF | TGCAGTGCTCCCCCCCACCTCAATGCCCCAGGGGTATACTATGGCTACACCTTC
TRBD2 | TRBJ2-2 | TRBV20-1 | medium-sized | CSASLAGVDTGELFF | TGCAGTGCTAGCCTAGCGGGAGTCGACACCGGGGAGCTGTTTTTT
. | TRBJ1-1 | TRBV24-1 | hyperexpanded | CATTDARGGTEAFF | TGTGCCACCACCGATGCTAGGGGAGGCACTGAAGCTTTCTTT
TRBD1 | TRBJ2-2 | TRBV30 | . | CAWRDSGTDTGELFF | TGTGCCTGGAGGGATAGTGGGACAGACACCGGGGAGCTGTTTTTT
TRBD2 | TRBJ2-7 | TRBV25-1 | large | CASKKAGDPYEQYF | TGTGCCAGCAAGAAGGCGGGAGATCCCTACGAGCAGTACTTC
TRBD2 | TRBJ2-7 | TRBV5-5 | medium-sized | CASSLTSGRLEQYF | TGTGCCAGCAGTTTGACTAGCGGCCGTCTCGAGCAGTACTTC
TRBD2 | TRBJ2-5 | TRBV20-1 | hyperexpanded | CSATGLAGGLREFKMEETQYF | TGCAGTGCTACGGGACTAGCGGGGGGATTACGCGAGTTCAAAATGGAAGAGACCCAGTACTTC
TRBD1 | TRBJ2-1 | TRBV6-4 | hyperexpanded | CASSQSRQGDYNEQFF | TGTGCCAGCAGTCAATCCCGACAGGGGGACTACAATGAGCAGTTCTTC